These 27 T cell receptor beta chains came from one sample sequenced in a study of T cell responses to AZD1222 COVID-19 vaccine. Only in-frame clones appear in the TCRdb table, and some are missing; sequencing was by immunoSEQ multiplex PCR. The sample contains around 150,000 clones, roughly nine tenths of which appear only once. Material: peripheral blood, obtained 28 days after the second AZD1222 dose. The receptors here all came from an adult who received the AZD1222 COVID-19 vaccine.

V and J are TRBV5-1 and TRBJ1-2; D is ambiguous. CDR1 and CDR2 from the germline V gene are SGHRS and YFSETQ. Trimming took off 0 bases at V and 7 bases at J, with 13 bases between the two ends. The CDR3 has 14 residues. CDR3 residues: CASSLGGVEAGYTF. The CDR3 coding sequence is TGCGCCAGCAGCTTGGGCGGCGTCGAAGCTGGCTACACCTTC.

The chain uses TRBV24-1 and TRBJ1-3, with unresolved D. The CDR3 runs 14 residues. The ends were cut back, 7 bases at V and 1 base at J, with 10 bases in the middle. From germline, CDR1 is KGHDR and CDR2 SFDVKD. CDR3 coding DNA: TGTGCCACCAGCCAAGCGGGGTCTGGAAACACCATATATTTT. The encoded protein is CATSQAGSGNTIYF.

V and J are TRBV10-1 and TRBJ1-1, with D hard to call. This CDR3 has 15 residues. Germline CDR1 reads WNHNN; CDR2 reads SYGVQD (reference sequence). Deletions cut 10 bases from V and 1 base from J, with 19 bases between. CDR3 residues: CAITFSESENTEAFF. Here the CDR3 DNA reads TGCGCCATCACCTTTTCCGAGTCGGAGAACACTGAAGCTTTCTTT.

V is TRBV27 and J is TRBJ2-7, with 7 nucleotides matching TRBD1. The CDR3 covers 16 residues. Per germline, CDR1 MNHEY and CDR2 SMNVEV (reference sequence). V shed 0 bases, J shed 2 bases, and the junction held 7 bases outside the gene matches. CDR3 sequence (DNA): TGTGCCAGCAGTTTATCCAACCCCGGGACAGCCTACGAGCAGTACTTC. It is translated as CASSLSNPGTAYEQYF.

This clone was seen a handful of times. The chain links TRBV15 to TRBJ2-1; 8 bases are shared with TRBD2. There are 17 residues in the CDR3. V dropped 1 base and J dropped 3; count of bases not matched to a gene: 8. The germline V gene has CDR1 LNHNV and CDR2 YYDKDF (reference sequence). The CDR3 is CATSRAAGARDYNEQFF. The CDR3 coding sequence is TGTGCCACCAGCAGAGCAGCGGGAGCCCGAGACTACAATGAGCAGTTCTTC.

The gene calls are TRBV24-1 and TRBJ1-2; possibly TRBD1 for D (6 bases). The V gene lost 3 bases and the J gene lost 2 bases, with 18 bases spanning the gap. The germline V gene has CDR1 KGHDR and CDR2 SFDVKD. CDR3 length equals 17 residues. The CDR3 coding sequence is TGTGCCACCAGTGATGGTACAACAGGGCCGGGCAACTATGGCTACACCTTC. Amino acids: CATSDGTTGPGNYGYTF.

The chain employs TRBV11-1 and TRBJ1-1; D is unresolved. V was pared by 2 bases and J by 5 bases, with 12 bases between. The CDR3 runs 14 residues. The germline V gene encodes CDR1 SGHAT and CDR2 FQDESV (reference sequence). Here the CDR3 DNA reads TGTGCCAGCAGCTTAACCCCGACGCGAACTGAAGCTTTCTTT. Its protein is CASSLTPTRTEAFF.

This chain joins TRBV6-1 and TRBJ2-7, with TRBD2 matching 11 bases. The CDR3 loop spans 15 amino acids. Germline V gene data show CDR1 as MNHNS and CDR2 as SASEGT. After removal of 1 base from V and 3 bases from J, the junction contained 2 bases not matched to a gene. The CDR3 DNA is TGTGCCAGCAGTGAAGAGGGGACTAGCGGCTACGAGCAGTACTTC. Protein: CASSEEGTSGYEQYF.

This chain joins TRBV18 and TRBJ1-5; D gene unclear. With 3 bases removed from V and 9 bases from J, the gap between germline ends came to 15 bases. The CDR3 is 14 residues long. Per germline, CDR1 KGHSH and CDR2 LQKENI. CDR3 amino acids: CASSPTDGSGPQHF. In DNA, the CDR3 is TGTGCCAGCTCACCGACGGACGGTAGCGGGCCCCAGCATTTT. The whole variable domain, filled in from reference TRBV18 and TRBJ1-5, reads NAGVMQNPRHLVRRRGQEARLRCSPMKGHSHVYWYRQLPEEGLKFMVYLQKENIIDESGMPKERFSAEFPKEGPSILRIQQVVRGDSAAYFCASSPTDGSGPQHFGDGTRLSIL.

The chain uses TRBV5-1 and TRBJ2-1; TRBD2 matches 10 bases. Losses at the gene ends were 0 bases for V and 3 bases for J; bases not matched to a gene: 9. In germline, CDR1 is SGHRS, CDR2 YFSETQ. CDR3 length: 18 amino acids. CDR3 nucleotides: TGCGCCAGCAGCTTGGAGCCTAGCGGGAGTAGATTCTACAATGAGCAGTTCTTC. It yields the protein CASSLEPSGSRFYNEQFF. Supplemented by reference TRBV5-1 and TRBJ2-1, the full variable domain reads KAGVTQTPRYLIKTRGQQVTLSCSPISGHRSVSWYQQTPGQGLQFLFEYFSETQRNKGNFPGRFSGRQFSNSRSEMNVSTLELGDSALYLCASSLEPSGSRFYNEQFFGPGTRLTVL.

This chain links TRBV18 with TRBJ2-1, with 10 bases lining up with TRBD2. The germline V gene encodes CDR1 KGHSH and CDR2 LQKENI. The CDR3 loop spans 14 amino acids. The V gene end was trimmed by 3 bases and the J gene end by 6 bases; junction bases not matched to a gene: 2. CDR3 residues: CASSPSGRTNEQFF. The CDR3 bases are TGTGCCAGCTCACCTAGCGGGAGGACCAATGAGCAGTTCTTC.

The V gene is TRBV6-5, the J gene TRBJ1-2, with 9 bases identical to TRBD1. V trimming: 5 bases; J trimming: 6 bases; junction bases outside the gene matches: 10. The CDR3 has 15 residues. CDR1 is MNHEY, CDR2 SVGAGI, per germline. For the CDR3, the DNA is TGTGCCAGCAGTCCGCACAGGGGGCGACGAGATGGCTACACCTTC. Translation: CASSPHRGRRDGYTF.

The chain uses TRBV18 and TRBJ2-2; 13 positions match TRBD2. V was clipped by 6 bases and J by 7 bases; unmatched bases: 11. In germline, CDR1 is KGHSH, CDR2 LQKENI. The CDR3 contains 17 residues. The CDR3 here is CASSQTGLAGVGGELFF. CDR3 DNA: TGTGCCAGCTCCCAGACCGGACTAGCGGGAGTAGGCGGGGAGCTGTTTTTT.

The chain has TRBV5-1 and TRBJ2-2; 8 positions agree with TRBD2. In germline, CDR1 is SGHRS, CDR2 YFSETQ. The junction had 15 bases not matched to a gene; V was cut back by 7 bases and J by 7 bases. CDR3 length equals 16 residues. The CDR3 is CASHFYPRAGGGELFF. Written as DNA, the CDR3 is TGCGCCAGCCACTTCTACCCTCGCGCGGGGGGCGGGGAGCTGTTTTTT.

The J gene is TRBJ1-2, the V gene TRBV2; TRBD1 might be the D (6 bases). The CDR3 is made up of 13 amino acids. CDR1 is SNHLY, CDR2 FYNNEI, per germline. V was clipped by 6 bases and J by 8 bases, with 16 bases between them. CDR3 sequence (DNA): TGTGCCAGCAGAGGACAGCCCCCTTCGGGCTACACCTTC. Translated, it gives CASRGQPPSGYTF.

This clone was seen just once. The chain couples TRBV19 to TRBJ1-6; TRBD1 matches 7 bases. The CDR3 spans 17 residues. CDR1 and CDR2 (germline): LNHDA, SQIVND (reference sequence). The trim removed 5 bases at V and 3 bases at J, leaving 10 bases unmatched. The CDR3 nucleotides are TGTGCCAGTAGTCCGTTACAGGGGCGAGGCTATAATTCACCCCTCCACTTT. Amino acids: CASSPLQGRGYNSPLHF. Filled out from reference TRBV19 and TRBJ1-6, the complete variable domain reads DGGITQSPKYLFRKEGQNVTLSCEQNLNHDAMYWYRQDPGQGLRLIYYSQIVNDFQKGDIAEGYSVSREKKESFPLTVTSAQKNPTAFYLCASSPLQGRGYNSPLHFGNGTRLTVT.

The rearrangement joins TRBV3-1 (or the pseudogene TRBV3-2) to TRBJ2-7; D remains ambiguous. The V end lost 1 base, the J end lost 1 base, and 8 bases lay between the germline ends. Per the germline V gene, CDR1 is LGHDT and CDR2 is YNNKEL (reference sequence). The CDR3 is 14 amino acids. In DNA form, the CDR3 reads TGTGCCAGCAGCCAAGTTTACACTTCCTACGAGCAGTACTTC. It translates to CASSQVYTSYEQYF.

V gene TRBV28 combines with J gene TRBJ1-4, with TRBD1 identical over 7 bases. After removal of 7 bases from V and 0 bases from J, the junction contained 5 bases not matched to a gene. The CDR3 has 15 amino acids. In germline, CDR1 is MDHEN, CDR2 SYDVKM. The CDR3 sequence is CASNTGAATNEKLFF. DNA of the CDR3: TGTGCCAGCAACACAGGGGCGGCAACTAATGAAAAACTGTTTTTT.

The chain uses TRBV6-5 and TRBJ2-7, with D uncertain. The CDR3 contains 11 residues. The V gene lost 6 bases and the J gene lost 2 bases, with 5 bases spanning the gap. From germline, CDR1 is MNHEY and CDR2 SVGAGI. CDR3 amino acids: CASSQTYEQYF. The CDR3 DNA reads as TGTGCCAGCAGCCAGACCTACGAGCAGTACTTC.

This clone has only a few counts. V is TRBV29-1 and J is TRBJ2-7; D is uncertain. Trimming took off 4 bases at V and 3 bases at J, with 7 bases between the two ends. The germline V gene encodes CDR1 SQVTM and CDR2 ANQGSEA. The CDR3 length is 11 residues. The CDR3 protein is CSVGRRYEQYF. CDR3 nucleotide sequence: TGCAGCGTTGGACGGCGCTACGAGCAGTACTTC.

The chain uses TRBV24-1 and TRBJ2-7, with 12 bases aligning to TRBD2. Trimming at V came to 2 bases and at J to 2 bases, leaving 6 bases not matched to a gene. Germline V gives CDR1 KGHDR, CDR2 SFDVKD. There are 17 residues in the CDR3. The CDR3 here is CATSDYGTSGHPYEQYF. The CDR3 DNA follows: TGTGCCACCAGTGATTACGGGACTAGCGGGCACCCCTACGAGCAGTACTTC.

The chain has TRBV28 and TRBJ1-4; TRBD1 matches 7 bases. The CDR3 is made up of 17 amino acids. V lost 7 bases and J lost 8; bases outside the gene matches: 19. CDR1 is MDHEN, CDR2 SYDVKM, per germline. The CDR3 coding sequence is TGTGCCAGCATCCCGCACGGGGCCGGGACAGCTGAGGAAAAACTGTTTTTT. Translation: CASIPHGAGTAEEKLFF.

This chain joins TRBV5-5 and TRBJ1-2; TRBD1 might be the D (5 bases). Germline V gene sequence: CDR1 SGHKS, CDR2 YYEKEE (reference sequence). The CDR3 contains 15 residues. V dropped 0 bases and J dropped 3 bases, with 12 bases sitting between them. CDR3 region: CASSLGQGRDYGYTF. DNA for the CDR3: TGTGCCAGCAGCTTGGGGCAGGGTAGGGACTATGGCTACACCTTC.

The V gene is TRBV7-9, the J gene TRBJ1-4; D perhaps matches TRBD1 (5 bases). Per germline, CDR1 SEHNR and CDR2 FQNEAQ (reference sequence). The CDR3 covers 16 residues. The V and J ends lost 5 bases and 0 bases respectively, with 13 bases between them. This chain's CDR3 is CASSGGTVTTNEKLFF. The CDR3 bases are TGTGCCAGCAGCGGGGGGACGGTGACAACTAATGAAAAACTGTTTTTT.

The chain carries TRBV12-3 or TRBV12-4 and TRBJ2-1, with D uncertain. CDR3 length: 13 residues. Trimming removed 0 bases at V and 4 bases at J, with 4 bases between. Written as DNA, the CDR3 is TGTGCCAGCAGTTTAGCGCTATACAATGAGCAGTTCTTC. Translation: CASSLALYNEQFF.

The chain joins TRBV3-1 (or the pseudogene TRBV3-2) to TRBJ2-3; 8 bases map to TRBD1. The CDR3 has 16 residues. Germline CDR1 reads LGHDT; CDR2 reads YNNKEL (reference sequence). With 1 base clipped from V and 1 base from J, the junction kept 4 bases outside the gene matches. The CDR3 sequence is CASSQAAGQGTDTQYF. The CDR3, as DNA: TGTGCCAGCAGCCAAGCGGCGGGACAGGGCACAGATACGCAGTATTTT.

The V call is TRBV11-3, the J call TRBJ2-4, with D possibly matching TRBD1 (5 bases). From germline, CDR1 is SGHNT and CDR2 YENEEA. V dropped 5 bases and J dropped 5 bases, with 19 bases sitting between them. There are 16 residues in the CDR3. The CDR3 spells CASSGRPRGSENIQYF. The CDR3 nucleotides read TGTGCCAGCAGCGGCCGCCCAAGGGGATCAGAAAACATTCAGTACTTC.